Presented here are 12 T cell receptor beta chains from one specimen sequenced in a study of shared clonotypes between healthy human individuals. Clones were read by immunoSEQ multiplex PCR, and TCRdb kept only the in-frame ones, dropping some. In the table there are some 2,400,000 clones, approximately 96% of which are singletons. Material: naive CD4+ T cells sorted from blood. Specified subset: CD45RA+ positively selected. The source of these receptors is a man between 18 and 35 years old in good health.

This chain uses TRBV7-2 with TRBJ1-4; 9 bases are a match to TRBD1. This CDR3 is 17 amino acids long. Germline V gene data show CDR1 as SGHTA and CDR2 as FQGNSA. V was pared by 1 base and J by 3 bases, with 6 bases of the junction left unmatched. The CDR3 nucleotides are TGTGCCAGCAGCTTAGGCCTCGGGACAGGGCCTAATGAAAAACTGTTTTTT. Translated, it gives CASSLGLGTGPNEKLFF.

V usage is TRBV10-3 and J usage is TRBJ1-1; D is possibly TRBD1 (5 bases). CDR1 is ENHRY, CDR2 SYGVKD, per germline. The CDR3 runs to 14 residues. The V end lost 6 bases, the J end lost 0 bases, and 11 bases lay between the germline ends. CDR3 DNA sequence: TGTGCCATCAGAAAGACAGAAGTGAACACTGAAGCTTTCTTT. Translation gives CAIRKTEVNTEAFF.

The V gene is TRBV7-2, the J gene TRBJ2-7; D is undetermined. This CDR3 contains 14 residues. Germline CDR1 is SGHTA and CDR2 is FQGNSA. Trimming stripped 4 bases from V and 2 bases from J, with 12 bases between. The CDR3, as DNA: TGTGCCAGCAGCTCGAAGGACCCTACCTACGAGCAGTACTTC. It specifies CASSSKDPTYEQYF. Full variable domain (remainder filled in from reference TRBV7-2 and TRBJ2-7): GAGVSQSPSNKVTEKGKDVELRCDPISGHTALYWYRQSLGQGLEFLIYFQGNSAPDKSGLPSDRFSAERTGGSVSTLTIQRTQQEDSAVYLCASSSKDPTYEQYFGPGTRLTVT.

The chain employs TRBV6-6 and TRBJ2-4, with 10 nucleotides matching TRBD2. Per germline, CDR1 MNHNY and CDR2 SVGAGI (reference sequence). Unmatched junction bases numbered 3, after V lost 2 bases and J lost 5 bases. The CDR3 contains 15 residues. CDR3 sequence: CASSYDGLAENIQYF. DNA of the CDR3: TGTGCCAGCAGTTACGATGGACTAGCGGAAAACATTCAGTACTTC.

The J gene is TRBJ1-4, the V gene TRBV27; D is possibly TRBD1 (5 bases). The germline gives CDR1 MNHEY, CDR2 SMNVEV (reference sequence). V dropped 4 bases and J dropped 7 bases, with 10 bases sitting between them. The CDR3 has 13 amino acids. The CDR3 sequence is CASSWRGGEKLFF. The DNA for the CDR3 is TGTGCCAGCAGTTGGAGGGGAGGTGAAAAACTGTTTTTT.

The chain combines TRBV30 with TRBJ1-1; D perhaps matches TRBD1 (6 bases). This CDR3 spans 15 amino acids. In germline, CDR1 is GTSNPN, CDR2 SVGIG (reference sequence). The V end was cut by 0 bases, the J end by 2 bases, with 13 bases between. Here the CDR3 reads CAWSVYGQPNTEAFF. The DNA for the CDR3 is TGTGCCTGGAGTGTATATGGACAGCCTAACACTGAAGCTTTCTTT. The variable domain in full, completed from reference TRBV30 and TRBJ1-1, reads SQTIHQWPATLVQPVGSPLSLECTVEGTSNPNLYWYRQAAGRGLQLLFYSVGIGQISSEVPQNLSASRPQDRQFILSSKKLLLSDSGFYLCAWSVYGQPNTEAFFGQGTRLTVV.

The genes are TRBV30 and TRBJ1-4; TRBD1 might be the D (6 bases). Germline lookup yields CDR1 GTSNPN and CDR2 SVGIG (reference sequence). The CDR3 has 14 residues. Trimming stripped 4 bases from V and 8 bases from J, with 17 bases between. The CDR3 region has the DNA TGTGCCTGGACCCAACAGGGTTCGGGGGAAAAACTGTTTTTT. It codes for CAWTQQGSGEKLFF.

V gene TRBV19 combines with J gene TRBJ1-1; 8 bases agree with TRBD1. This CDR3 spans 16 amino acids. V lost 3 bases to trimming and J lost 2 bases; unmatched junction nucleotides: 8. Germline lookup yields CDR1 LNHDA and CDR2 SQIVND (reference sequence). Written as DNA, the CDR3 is TGTGCCAGTAGTATCCAGGGGGCTACGGGCAACACTGAAGCTTTCTTT. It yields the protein CASSIQGATGNTEAFF.

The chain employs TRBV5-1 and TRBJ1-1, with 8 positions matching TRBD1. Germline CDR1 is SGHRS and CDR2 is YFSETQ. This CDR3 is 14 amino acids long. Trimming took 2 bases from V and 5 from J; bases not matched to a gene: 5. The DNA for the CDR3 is TGCGCCAGCAGCTTTCCGGACAGGGTGACTGAAGCTTTCTTT. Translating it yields CASSFPDRVTEAFF. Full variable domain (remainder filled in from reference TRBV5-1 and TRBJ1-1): KAGVTQTPRYLIKTRGQQVTLSCSPISGHRSVSWYQQTPGQGLQFLFEYFSETQRNKGNFPGRFSGRQFSNSRSEMNVSTLELGDSALYLCASSFPDRVTEAFFGQGTRLTVV.

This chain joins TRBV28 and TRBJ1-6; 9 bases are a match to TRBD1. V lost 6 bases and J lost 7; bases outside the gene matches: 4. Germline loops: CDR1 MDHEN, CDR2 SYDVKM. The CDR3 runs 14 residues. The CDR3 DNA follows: TGTGCCAGCAGCCGCGGGACAGGGAATTCACCCCTCCACTTT. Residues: CASSRGTGNSPLHF.

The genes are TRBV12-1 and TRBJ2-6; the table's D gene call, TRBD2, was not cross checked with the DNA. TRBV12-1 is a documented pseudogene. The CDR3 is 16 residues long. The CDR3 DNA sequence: TGTGCCAGCAGCTTGTTTCGGGGATCTGGGGCCAACGTCCTGACTTTC. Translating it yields CASSLFRGSGANVLTF.

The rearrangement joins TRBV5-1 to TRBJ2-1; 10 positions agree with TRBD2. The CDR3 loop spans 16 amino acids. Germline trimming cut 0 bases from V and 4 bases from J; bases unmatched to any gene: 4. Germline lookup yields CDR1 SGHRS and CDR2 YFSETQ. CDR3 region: CASSLERTSGYNEQFF. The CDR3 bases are TGCGCCAGCAGCTTGGAACGGACTAGCGGTTACAATGAGCAGTTCTTC.